These T cell receptor beta chains were read from a single sample in a study of response to subunit inactivated influenza vaccine. TCRdb processed the RT-PCR reads anew with MiXCR; each CDR3 protein has one entry. The table includes about 500,000 distinct CDR3 sequences, 10% to 15% detected once. This material consisted of PBMCs from blood, taken about 40 days after vaccination. These receptors all come from a man aged 45-65 years who received an inactivated influenza vaccine. CDR3s include the opening cysteine and the closing phenylalanine or tryptophan. The D gene is left open where the match is weak. Some rows have no size entry. The others give once, few or many, or a class for an expanded clone.

j_call | d_call | clone_size | v_call | cdr3_aa | cdr3_nt
TRBJ1-1 | TRBD1 | few | TRBV4-2 | CASRDRGNTEAFF | TGTGCCAGCAGGGACAGGGGGAACACTGAAGCTTTCTTT
TRBJ2-5 | TRBD2 | few | TRBV4-3 | CASSQVHRAGGVETQYF | TGCGCCAGCAGCCAAGTACATCGAGCGGGGGGTGTTGAGACCCAGTACTTC
TRBJ2-7 | TRBD1 | . | TRBV7-9 | CASGTGEYYEQYF | TGTGCCAGCGGGACAGGGGAATACTACGAGCAGTACTTC
TRBJ2-5 | . | many | TRBV29-1 | CSVLQTGQETQYF | TGCAGCGTCCTACAGACAGGACAAGAGACCCAGTACTTC
TRBJ2-6 | . | few | TRBV5-1 | CASSLGGNSGANVLTF | TGCGCCAGCAGCTTGGGGGGCAACTCTGGGGCCAACGTCCTGACTTTC
TRBJ2-5 | TRBD1 | . | TRBV19 | CASGTGGQGETQYF | TGTGCCAGTGGGACAGGCGGCCAAGGAGAGACCCAGTACTTC
TRBJ2-1 | . | few | TRBV24-1 | CATSDRENNEQFF | TGTGCCACCAGTGATCGGGAAAACAATGAGCAGTTCTTC
TRBJ1-3 | . | few | TRBV18 | CASSPRQNSGNTIYF | TGTGCCAGCTCACCACGTCAGAACTCTGGAAACACCATATATTTT
TRBJ2-3 | . | many | TRBV6-1 | CAAGLASTDTQYF | TGTGCCGCCGGGCTAGCTTCGACAGATACGCAGTATTTT
TRBJ2-7 | . | many | TRBV4-2 | CASSPRQATYEQYF | TGTGCCAGCAGCCCACGACAGGCCACCTACGAGCAGTACTTC
TRBJ2-3 | TRBD1 | . | TRBV7-9 | CASTYSGTGVGTQYF | TGTGCCAGCACCTATTCCGGGACAGGGGTTGGTACGCAGTATTTT
TRBJ2-1 | . | . | TRBV27 | CASSPSTNAGNNEQFF | TGTGCCAGCAGTCCCTCGACCAACGCGGGTAACAATGAGCAGTTCTTC
TRBJ2-3 | . | . | TRBV5-6 | CASSLAGQARDTQYF | TGTGCCAGCAGCTTGGCTGGGCAGGCGAGGGATACGCAGTATTTT
TRBJ2-5 | TRBD1 | few | TRBV20-1 | CSAEGSRGLGETQYF | TGCAGTGCAGAGGGGAGTAGGGGGCTGGGAGAGACCCAGTACTTC
TRBJ2-3 | TRBD2 | . | TRBV12-3/TRBV12-4 | CASSLDERGETDTQYF | TGTGCCAGCAGTTTAGATGAGCGGGGGGAAACAGATACGCAGTATTTT